This TCR beta chain was documented in a study of OX40 agonist ivuxolimab in advanced cancers. Describing the broader study: Ivuxolimab, which targeted the costimulatory receptor OX40 (CD134), was an agonistic, fully human IgG2 monoclonal antibody. Intravenous ivuxolimab was administered to patients every 2 weeks at six dose levels: 0.01, 0.1, 0.3, 1.5, 3 and 10 mg/kg. Of the 50 to 55 patients in dose escalation, some 20 had hepatocellular carcinoma, some 15 had melanoma, 9 had renal cell carcinoma and 9 had head and neck cancer. In the dose-escalation cohort, approximately 83% of patients were male, and the mean age was roughly 60 years with a range of roughly 20 to 80. Prior anti-PD-1, anti-PD-L1 or anti-CTLA-4 therapy was permitted, and checkpoint inhibitors had been received by roughly two fifths of dose-escalation patients. Three dose-escalation patients achieved partial responses, one with hepatocellular carcinoma and two with cutaneous melanoma. Peripheral TCRbeta sequencing was intended to test whether TCR sequence diversity was altered and clonal T-cell expansion was caused by ivuxolimab. The paper reports the monotherapy dose-escalation portion (N = 52 patients) of the phase I ivuxolimab trial.

As to this clone: The target of this receptor is not known. Base qualities are not recorded, but no much larger clone differs from it by a single base.

General study outcomes and caveats: Low levels of normalized T-cell clonal expansion were also shown by some nonresponding patients. At doses of 0.1 to 3.0 mg/kg, clonal expansion of both CD4+ and CD8+ blood T cells was observed from baseline to week 6. The antigen specificity of the clonally expanded peripheral T cells was not determined. After ivuxolimab, CD8+ T cells had more expanded clones than CD4+ T cells on average. In partial responders in the 0.1-3.0 mg/kg groups, normalized peripheral clonal expansion was found to be among the lowest, especially among CD8+ T cells.

Patients with a history of autoimmune disease or receiving systemic immunosuppression were excluded from the trial. Peripheral blood for TCR sequencing was collected from all dose cohorts at baseline, on cycle 4 day 1, and on cycle 7 day 1. The samples were drawn from a first-in-human, open-label, multicenter phase I dose-escalation trial of ivuxolimab. Adults with locally advanced or metastatic melanoma, renal cell carcinoma, hepatocellular carcinoma or head and neck squamous cell carcinoma were enrolled in the trial. Before TCR sequencing, CD4+ T cells and CD8+ T cells were sorted from peripheral blood as separate populations. Genomic DNA was extracted from sorted cells for sequencing of the TCRbeta CDR3 region. The immunoSEQ Assay was used for sequencing of TCRbeta CDR3 regions. The immuneACCESS repertoire file appears here via TCRdb, limited to in-frame rearrangements. These files lack a portion of the clones; in checked studies, under half of the deficit traces to unresolved V genes, and the cause of the others is not known. The sample table holds 50,000 to 75,000 clones, of which roughly 86% were seen once. The top ten clones comprise roughly 1.3% of the sample.

This TCR derives from an adult with an advanced solid tumor such as melanoma, head and neck, liver or kidney cancer. Sequenced here: CD4+ or CD8+ T cells sorted from blood, sampled in a trial of the OX40 agonist ivuxolimab.

The DNA sequence is TGTGCCAGCAGCAAAATGGGGACTAGCGGTTACTATACAGATACGCAGTATTTT. Translation gives CASSKMGTSGYYTDTQYF. The chain joins TRBV21-1 to TRBJ2-3; TRBD2 reflects the table's D call only, with no check against the DNA. TRBV21-1 is a known pseudogene. The CDR3, cysteine through phenylalanine, is 18 amino acids long. Kept here is only the CDR3 DNA, which spans 54 bases and is read in frame from base 1.